This is a list of T cell receptor beta chains from one sample in a study of CD4 T cell repertoires in COVID-19. Sequenced by immunoSEQ multiplex PCR; TCRdb stores in-frame clones only, minus some. The sample contains 60,000 to 90,000 clones, roughly 80% of which appear only once. The input for sequencing was CD4+ T cells from peripheral blood, taken after recovery from COVID-19. The source of these receptors is a human donor who had COVID-19. CDR3s include the opening cysteine and the closing phenylalanine or tryptophan. D genes are given only for firm matches. Part of the rows lack a size; the others show once, few, many or a class for expanded clones.

DNA	CDR3	D	size	V	J
TGTGCCAGCAGTGAAGCGGGGACCTATAACACTGAAGCTTTCTTT	CASSEAGTYNTEAFF	.	.	TRBV6-1	TRBJ1-1
TGTGCCAGTAGTATATATAGCGGGAGTTCCCATGAGCAGTTCTTC	CASSIYSGSSHEQFF	TRBD2	.	TRBV19	TRBJ2-1
TGTGCCAGCAGTCCCAGACAGGGTAAAGGAGCTTTCTTT	CASSPRQGKGAFF	TRBD1	few	TRBV12-3/TRBV12-4	TRBJ1-1
TGTGCCAGCGCCTCAAGGGGACCCAATCAGCCCCAGCATTTT	CASASRGPNQPQHF	.	.	TRBV27	TRBJ1-5
TGTGCCAGCAATTCCGAGGGGGGGACTGTAGATGGCTACACCTTC	CASNSEGGTVDGYTF	.	few	TRBV6-5	TRBJ1-2
TGCGCCAGCAGTCAGCCAGTCTCCACTAGCGGGGGGTATGAGCAGTTCTTC	CASSQPVSTSGGYEQFF	TRBD2	.	TRBV23-1	TRBJ2-1
TGTGCCAGCAAGGCCGGGACAGGAAGCTACAATGAGCAGTTCTTC	CASKAGTGSYNEQFF	.	.	TRBV21-1	TRBJ2-1
TGTGCCAGCAGAGTACAGGGGGCGGCTAATGAAAAACTGTTTTTT	CASRVQGAANEKLFF	TRBD1	.	TRBV6-5	TRBJ1-4
TGTGCCACCAGCAGAGGGGGGACAGGGGCCTCTGAAGCTTTCTTT	CATSRGGTGASEAFF	TRBD1	.	TRBV15	TRBJ1-1
TGTGCCAGCAGTCTATCTCCGGAGACCCAGTACTTC	CASSLSPETQYF	.	once	TRBV12-3/TRBV12-4	TRBJ2-5
TGTGCCAGCAGGAGGACGAACACCGGGGAGCTGTTTTTT	CASRRTNTGELFF	.	few	TRBV12-3/TRBV12-4	TRBJ2-2
TGTGCCATTCGACAGGGATTGAGCACCGGGGAGCTGTTTTTT	CAIRQGLSTGELFF	TRBD1	.	TRBV10-3	TRBJ2-2
TGCGCCAGCAGCTTGGCCGGACTAGCGGGCTCACAAGAGACCCAGTACTTC	CASSLAGLAGSQETQYF	TRBD2	.	TRBV5-1	TRBJ2-5
TGTGCCAGCAGTGTCGCCTTTAATCTTGAGGCAGATACGCAGTATTTT	CASSVAFNLEADTQYF	.	.	TRBV25-1	TRBJ2-3
TGTGCCAGCAGCTTGGGAATAGCGGGCACAGATACGCAGTATTTT	CASSLGIAGTDTQYF	.	.	TRBV5-4	TRBJ2-3
TGTGCCAGTAGTATACGGTCGGATAGCAATCAGCCCCAGCATTTT	CASSIRSDSNQPQHF	.	.	TRBV19	TRBJ1-5
TGTGCCAGCAGTTATCTGCGGGGTAGCGGCACAGATACGCAGTATTTT	CASSYLRGSGTDTQYF	.	.	TRBV6-5	TRBJ2-3
TGTGCCAGCGCAATCGCCTCTGGAAACACCATATATTTT	CASAIASGNTIYF	.	once	TRBV6-5	TRBJ1-3
TGTGCCACCAGTGACCGTGCCAGGGGGGCCGGCAATCAGCCCCAGCATTTT	CATSDRARGAGNQPQHF	TRBD1	.	TRBV24-1	TRBJ1-5
TGTGCCAGTAGGTCCTTGTTGGAGGACAGGGGGGATACGCAGTATTTT	CASRSLLEDRGDTQYF	TRBD1	.	TRBV19	TRBJ2-3
TGTGCCAGCTCACAGGCTAACACCGGGGAGCTGTTTTTT	CASSQANTGELFF	.	.	TRBV21-1	TRBJ2-2
TGTGCCAGCAGTCAGATGACCGACACTGAAGCTTTCTTT	CASSQMTDTEAFF	.	.	TRBV6-5	TRBJ1-1
TGTGCCAGCAGTTTGGTGACGGATTCACCCCTCCACTTT	CASSLVTDSPLHF	.	once	TRBV6-5	TRBJ1-6
TGTGCCAGCAGCTTAGGCACGCGGACCTACGAGCAGTACTTC	CASSLGTRTYEQYF	.	.	TRBV7-9	TRBJ2-7
TGTGCCAGCAGCCTTGCGGGGCGGAATACGCAGTATTTT	CASSLAGRNTQYF	.	.	TRBV14	TRBJ2-3
TGCGCCAGCAGTGATTCGGACGGGATAATGAACAATGAGCAGTTCTTC	CASSDSDGIMNNEQFF	.	.	TRBV10-1	TRBJ2-1
TGTGCCAGCAGCTTGGGAGGGAACTATGGCTACACCTTC	CASSLGGNYGYTF	.	.	TRBV5-6	TRBJ1-2